This T cell receptor beta chain was identified in a study of metastatic and nonmetastatic thyroid tumors. Study as a whole: Where malignant and benign thyroid patients were concerned, repertoires were compared across blood and tumor or nodule tissue.

This clone was detected many times. Its antigen is currently unknown. The CDR3 spans 15 residues. Trimming took 6 bases from V and 4 from J; bases not matched to a gene: 12. Germline V CDR1 and CDR2: DFQATT, SNEGSKA (reference sequence). In the study's own analysis: CDR3 differences across clinicopathological groups were used to build a distant-metastasis classifier for papillary thyroid cancer. TCRdb re-called the PCR reads via MiXCR. The V and J calls were not made by the authors but by TCRdb's processing. The sample contains tens of thousands of clones, over 9.5% of which appear only once. Ahead of thyroid surgery, no patient had received treatment of any kind. Findings of the study overall: As reported, TCR beta diversity in blood and tumor was significantly higher in malignant thyroid tumors than in benign nodules.

The receptor was isolated from a female donor with papillary thyroid cancer or a benign thyroid nodule (not recorded which). Some clones in this sample may be carry-over from other donors' samples. The chain employs TRBV20-1 and TRBJ1-3; 7 bases are a match to TRBD1. What was sequenced was blood. CDR3 nucleotides: TGCAGTGCCCGCCAGGGGGGCGCGGGGGGAAACACCATATATTTT. Encoded protein: CSARQGGAGGNTIYF.